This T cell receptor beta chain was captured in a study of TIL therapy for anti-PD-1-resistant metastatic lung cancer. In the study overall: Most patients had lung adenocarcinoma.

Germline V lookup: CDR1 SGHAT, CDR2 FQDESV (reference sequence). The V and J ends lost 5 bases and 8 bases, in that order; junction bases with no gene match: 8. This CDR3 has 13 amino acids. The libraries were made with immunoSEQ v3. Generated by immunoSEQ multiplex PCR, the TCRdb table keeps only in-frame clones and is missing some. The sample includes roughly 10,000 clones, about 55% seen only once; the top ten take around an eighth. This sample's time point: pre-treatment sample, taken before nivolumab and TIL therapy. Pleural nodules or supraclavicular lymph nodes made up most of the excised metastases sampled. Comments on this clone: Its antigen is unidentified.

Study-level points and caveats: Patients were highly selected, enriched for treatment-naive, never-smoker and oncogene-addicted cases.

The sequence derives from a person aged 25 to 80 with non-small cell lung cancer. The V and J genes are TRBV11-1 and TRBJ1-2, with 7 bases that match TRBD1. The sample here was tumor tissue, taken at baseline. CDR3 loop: CASSTKGAAGYTF. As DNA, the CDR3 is TGTGCCAGCAGCACAAAGGGGGCAGCCGGCTACACCTTC.